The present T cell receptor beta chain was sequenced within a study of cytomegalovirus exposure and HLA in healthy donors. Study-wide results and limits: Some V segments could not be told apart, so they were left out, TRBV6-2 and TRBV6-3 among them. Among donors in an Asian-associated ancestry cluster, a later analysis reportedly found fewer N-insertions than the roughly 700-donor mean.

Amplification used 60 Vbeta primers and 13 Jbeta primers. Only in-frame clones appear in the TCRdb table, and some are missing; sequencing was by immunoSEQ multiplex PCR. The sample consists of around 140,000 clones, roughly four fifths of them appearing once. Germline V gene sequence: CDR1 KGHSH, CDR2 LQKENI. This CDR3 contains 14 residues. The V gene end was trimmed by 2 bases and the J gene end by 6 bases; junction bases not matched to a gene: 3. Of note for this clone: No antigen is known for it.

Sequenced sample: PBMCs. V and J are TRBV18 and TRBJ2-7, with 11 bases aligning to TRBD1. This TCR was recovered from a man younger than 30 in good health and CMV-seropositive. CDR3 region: CASSPGTGGSEQYF. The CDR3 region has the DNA TGTGCCAGCTCACCAGGGACAGGGGGTAGCGAGCAGTACTTC.